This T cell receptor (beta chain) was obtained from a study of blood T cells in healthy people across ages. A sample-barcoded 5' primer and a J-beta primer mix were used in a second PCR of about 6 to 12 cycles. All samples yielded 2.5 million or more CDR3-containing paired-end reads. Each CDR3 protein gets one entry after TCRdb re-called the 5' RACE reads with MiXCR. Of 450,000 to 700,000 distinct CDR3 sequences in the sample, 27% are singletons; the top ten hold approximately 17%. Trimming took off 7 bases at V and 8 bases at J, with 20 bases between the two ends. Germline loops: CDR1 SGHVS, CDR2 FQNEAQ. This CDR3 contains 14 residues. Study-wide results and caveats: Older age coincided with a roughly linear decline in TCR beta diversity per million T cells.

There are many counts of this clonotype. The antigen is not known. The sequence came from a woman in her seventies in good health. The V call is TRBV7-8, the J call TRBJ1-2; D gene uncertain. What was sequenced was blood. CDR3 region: CASTTPGGFWGYTF. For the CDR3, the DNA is TGTGCCAGCACCACCCCCGGAGGTTTTTGGGGCTACACCTTC.